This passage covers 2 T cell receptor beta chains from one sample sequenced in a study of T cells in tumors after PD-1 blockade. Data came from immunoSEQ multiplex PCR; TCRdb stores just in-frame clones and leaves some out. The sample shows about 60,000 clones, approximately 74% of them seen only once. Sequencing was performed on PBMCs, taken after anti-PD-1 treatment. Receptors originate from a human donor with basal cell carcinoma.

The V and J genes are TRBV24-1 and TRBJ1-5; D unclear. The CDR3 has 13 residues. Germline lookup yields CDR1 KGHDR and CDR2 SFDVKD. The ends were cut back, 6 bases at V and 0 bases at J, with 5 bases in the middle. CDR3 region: CATSQYSNQPQHF. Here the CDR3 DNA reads TGTGCCACCAGTCAGTATAGCAATCAGCCCCAGCATTTT.

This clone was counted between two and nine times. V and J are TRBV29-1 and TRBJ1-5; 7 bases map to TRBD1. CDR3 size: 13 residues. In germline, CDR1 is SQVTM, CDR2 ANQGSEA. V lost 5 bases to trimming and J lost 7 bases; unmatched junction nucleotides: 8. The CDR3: CSVLQGLGQPQHF. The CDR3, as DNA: TGCAGCGTTTTACAGGGGCTCGGGCAGCCCCAGCATTTT.